The sample holds one count of the clone carrying this T cell receptor beta chain. Its antigen is as yet unknown. With 8 bases removed from V and 2 bases from J, the gap between germline ends came to 14 bases. Per germline, CDR1 SGDLS and CDR2 YYNGEE. The CDR3 has 13 residues. This sample stems from a study of shared clonotypes between healthy human individuals. Whole-study findings and limits: With few donors, the genetic and exposure-history diversity represented was limited.

The assay was immunoSEQ multiplex PCR, and TCRdb's table has in-frame clones only and misses some. The sample yields 2 million to 2.5 million clones, almost 96% seen once. Sequenced: naive CD4+ T cells sorted from blood. Subset noted: CD45RA+ positively selected. The rearrangement joins TRBV9 to TRBJ2-7, with D perhaps matching TRBD1 or TRBD2 (6 bases each). The source of this sequence is a man between 18 and 35 years old in good health. The CDR3 DNA follows: TGTGCCAGTGGCCGCGGGACAACCTACGAGCAGTACTTC. Residues: CASGRGTTYEQYF.